This TCR beta chain was identified during a study of human T cells and chemical hapten exposure. The time point was: patch test 3, about 24 weeks after DPC sensitization. Treatment specified: therapeutic diphenylcyclopropenone sensitization with weekly scalp DPC. From whole blood left unfractionated, total RNA was extracted. This clonotype was recorded a few times. The CDR3 extends over 15 amino acids. Germline assignment: CDR1 LNHDA and CDR2 SQIVND (reference sequence). The V end lost 4 bases, the J end lost 5 bases, and 14 bases lay between the germline ends. Original processing methods: Sample-level TCR yields exhibited a median of 95,638, with a range of 23,224 to 690,600. TCRdb re-called the RACE reads through MiXCR, storing one row per CDR3 protein. Here the V and J calls rest on TCRdb's processing, not on the authors' analysis. The data show roughly 40,000 distinct CDR3 sequences, roughly 12% seen once.

Sequencing was performed on whole blood, taken in connection with sensitization to the hapten diphenylcyclopropenone (DPC). The chain links TRBV19 to TRBJ2-2; possible D gene TRBD1, 7 bases. This receptor was identified in a woman aged 40 to 50 with alopecia areata. Some clones in this sample may be carry-over from other donors' samples. The CDR3 nucleotides read TGTGCCAGTAGTAAGGCGGGACAGCTGACCGGGGAGCTGTTTTTT. The encoded protein is CASSKAGQLTGELFF.